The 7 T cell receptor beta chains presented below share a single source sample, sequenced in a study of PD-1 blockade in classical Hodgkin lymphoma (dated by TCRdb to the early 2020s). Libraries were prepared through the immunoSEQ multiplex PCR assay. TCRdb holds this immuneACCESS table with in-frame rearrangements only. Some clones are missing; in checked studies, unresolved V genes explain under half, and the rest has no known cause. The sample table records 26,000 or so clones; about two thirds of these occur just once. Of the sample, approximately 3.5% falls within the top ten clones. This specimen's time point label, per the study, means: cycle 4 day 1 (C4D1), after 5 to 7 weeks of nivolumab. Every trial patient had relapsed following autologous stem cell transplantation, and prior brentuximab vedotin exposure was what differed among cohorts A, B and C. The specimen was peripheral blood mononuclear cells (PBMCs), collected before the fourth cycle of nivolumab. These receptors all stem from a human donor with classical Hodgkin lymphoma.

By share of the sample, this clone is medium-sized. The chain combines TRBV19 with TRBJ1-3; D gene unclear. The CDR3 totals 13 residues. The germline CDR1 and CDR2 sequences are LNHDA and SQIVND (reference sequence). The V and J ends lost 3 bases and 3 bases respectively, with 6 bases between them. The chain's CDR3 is CASSIRIGNTIYF. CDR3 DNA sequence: TGTGCCAGTAGTATCAGGATTGGAAACACCATATATTTT.

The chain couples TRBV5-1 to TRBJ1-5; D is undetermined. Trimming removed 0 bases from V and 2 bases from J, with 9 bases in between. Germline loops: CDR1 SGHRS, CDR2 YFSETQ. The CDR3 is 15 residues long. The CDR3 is CASSLEGGGNQPQHF. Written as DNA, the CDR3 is TGCGCCAGCAGCTTGGAGGGAGGTGGCAATCAGCCCCAGCATTTT.

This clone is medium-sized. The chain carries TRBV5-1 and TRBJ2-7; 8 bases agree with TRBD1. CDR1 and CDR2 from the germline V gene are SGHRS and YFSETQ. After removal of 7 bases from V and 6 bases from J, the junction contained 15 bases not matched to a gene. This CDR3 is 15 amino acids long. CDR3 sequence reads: CASWEDRGAPGEQYF. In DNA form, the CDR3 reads TGCGCCAGCTGGGAAGACAGGGGCGCCCCTGGCGAGCAGTACTTC.

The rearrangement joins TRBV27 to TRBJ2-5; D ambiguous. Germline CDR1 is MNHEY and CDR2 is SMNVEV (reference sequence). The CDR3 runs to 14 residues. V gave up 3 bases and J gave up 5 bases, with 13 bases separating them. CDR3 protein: CASSFLVPGETQYF. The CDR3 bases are TGTGCCAGCAGTTTCCTGGTACCGGGTGAGACCCAGTACTTC.

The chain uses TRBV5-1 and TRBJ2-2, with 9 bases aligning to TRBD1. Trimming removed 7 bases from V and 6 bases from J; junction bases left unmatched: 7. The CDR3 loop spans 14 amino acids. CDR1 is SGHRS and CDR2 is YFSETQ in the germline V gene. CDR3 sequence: CASQQGALPGELFF. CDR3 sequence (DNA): TGCGCCAGCCAACAGGGGGCATTGCCCGGGGAGCTGTTTTTT.

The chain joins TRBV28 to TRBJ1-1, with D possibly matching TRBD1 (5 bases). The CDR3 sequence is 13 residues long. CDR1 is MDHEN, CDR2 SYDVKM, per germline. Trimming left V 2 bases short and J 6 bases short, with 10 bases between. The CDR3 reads CASSLPRAPEAFF. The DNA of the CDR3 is TGTGCCAGCAGTTTACCCAGGGCCCCTGAAGCTTTCTTT.

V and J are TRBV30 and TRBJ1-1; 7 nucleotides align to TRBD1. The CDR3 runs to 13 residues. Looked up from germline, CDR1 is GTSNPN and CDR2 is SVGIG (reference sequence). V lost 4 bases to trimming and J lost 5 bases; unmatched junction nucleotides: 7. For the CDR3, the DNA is TGTGCCTGGATTCTGACAGGGTGGACTGAAGCTTTCTTT. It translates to CAWILTGWTEAFF. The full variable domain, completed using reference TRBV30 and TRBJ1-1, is SQTIHQWPATLVQPVGSPLSLECTVEGTSNPNLYWYRQAAGRGLQLLFYSVGIGQISSEVPQNLSASRPQDRQFILSSKKLLLSDSGFYLCAWILTGWTEAFFGQGTRLTVV.